A selection of T cell receptor beta chains follows, all from one sample in a study of blood T cell repertoires in COVID-19. Profiling relied on immunoSEQ multiplex PCR, and the TCRdb table lists in-frame clones only, not all of them. The table includes around 290,000 clones, more than 70% detected once. Material for sequencing was peripheral blood. These receptors were obtained from a woman aged 45-59 years who had recovered from COVID-19. Each CDR3 is given with its conserved first and last residue. A D gene is named only where the DNA matches it firmly. The size entry is marked missing in some rows and otherwise reads once, few, many or a size class.

CDR3nt: TGTGCCAGCAGACGACAGGGGGGGAAAACTGAAGCTTTCTTT; CDR3aa: CASRRQGGKTEAFF; v_gene: TRBV28; d_gene: TRBD1; abundance: -; j_gene: TRBJ1-1
CDR3nt: TGTGCCAGTAGTATCAGAGTAGGGGCCTATGCCGGGGAGCTGTTTTTT; CDR3aa: CASSIRVGAYAGELFF; v_gene: TRBV19; d_gene: -; abundance: -; j_gene: TRBJ2-2
CDR3nt: TGTGCCAGCAGTTTATTGAGGGGACAGGTTATAGCCCAGCCCCAGCATTTT; CDR3aa: CASSLLRGQVIAQPQHF; v_gene: TRBV28; d_gene: TRBD1; abundance: -; j_gene: TRBJ1-5
CDR3nt: TGTGCCAGCAGCCAAGATGGGGGACAGGGCGACGAGCAGTACTTC; CDR3aa: CASSQDGGQGDEQYF; v_gene: TRBV3-1/TRBV3-2; d_gene: TRBD1; abundance: -; j_gene: TRBJ2-7
CDR3nt: TGTGCCAGCAGCCTAGGGACTAGAGGGAGGCAGACCCAGTACTTC; CDR3aa: CASSLGTRGRQTQYF; v_gene: TRBV28; d_gene: TRBD2; abundance: -; j_gene: TRBJ2-5
CDR3nt: TGTGCCAGCAGCTTAGGGCCAGCGGGGTCCTTAGCCTACGAGCAGTACTTC; CDR3aa: CASSLGPAGSLAYEQYF; v_gene: TRBV7-6; d_gene: TRBD2; abundance: -; j_gene: TRBJ2-7
CDR3nt: TGTGCCAGCAGTTTATCCAGGTCCGCTAACTATGGCTACACCTTC; CDR3aa: CASSLSRSANYGYTF; v_gene: TRBV27; d_gene: -; abundance: once; j_gene: TRBJ1-2
CDR3nt: TGTGCCAGCAGCAGACAGGCCCGAGGGTTCTTC; CDR3aa: CASSRQARGFF; v_gene: TRBV7-9; d_gene: -; abundance: -; j_gene: TRBJ2-1
CDR3nt: TGTGCCAGCAGAACGCCCCTGTCGGGCAATCAGCCCCAGCATTTT; CDR3aa: CASRTPLSGNQPQHF; v_gene: TRBV28; d_gene: -; abundance: few; j_gene: TRBJ1-5
CDR3nt: TGTGCCAGTAAAGATAGAAACTATGGCTACACCTTC; CDR3aa: CASKDRNYGYTF; v_gene: TRBV19; d_gene: -; abundance: -; j_gene: TRBJ1-2
CDR3nt: TGTGCCAGCAGCCCACAGGGGACCGGGGAGCTGTTTTTT; CDR3aa: CASSPQGTGELFF; v_gene: TRBV7-3; d_gene: TRBD1; abundance: -; j_gene: TRBJ2-2
CDR3nt: TGTGCCAGCAGCTTAGGACAGGGTTCCTACAATGAGCAGTTCTTC; CDR3aa: CASSLGQGSYNEQFF; v_gene: TRBV7-9; d_gene: TRBD1; abundance: -; j_gene: TRBJ2-1
CDR3nt: TGTGCCAGCAGTTTTGCAGGGGGGTACGAGCAGTACTTC; CDR3aa: CASSFAGGYEQYF; v_gene: TRBV12-3/TRBV12-4; d_gene: -; abundance: -; j_gene: TRBJ2-7
CDR3nt: TGTGCCAGCAGTTACCAATGGACTAGCGGGGGAAATGAGCAGTTCTTC; CDR3aa: CASSYQWTSGGNEQFF; v_gene: TRBV6-2/TRBV6-3; d_gene: TRBD2; abundance: -; j_gene: TRBJ2-1
CDR3nt: TGTGCCAGCAGCTTAGTAGGGGTTGGTGCCGGGGAGCTGTTTTTT; CDR3aa: CASSLVGVGAGELFF; v_gene: TRBV11-3; d_gene: -; abundance: -; j_gene: TRBJ2-2
CDR3nt: TGTGCCAGCACCTTACTAGCGGGAGGTGCCTACGAGCAGTACTTC; CDR3aa: CASTLLAGGAYEQYF; v_gene: TRBV28; d_gene: TRBD2; abundance: -; j_gene: TRBJ2-7